A single sample is the source of the 13 T cell receptor beta chains below, sequenced in a study of regulatory T cells in long-lasting Graves disease. Time point reported: newly diagnosed GD, antithyroid drugs for less than 3 months. Isolated PBMC RNA provided the starting material for the TCR library. CDR3-region Arm-PCR and iRepertoire HTBI primers produced the TCR beta libraries. TCRdb re-derived calls from the multiplex PCR reads in MiXCR, one entry per CDR3 protein. The data hold roughly 420,000 distinct CDR3 sequences, with roughly a sixth observed a single time. This material consisted of peripheral blood mononuclear cells (PBMCs), taken at new diagnosis, from a patient treated with antithyroid drugs. These receptors were collected from a female donor with Graves disease.

This clonotype was counted many times. The V gene is TRBV9, the J gene TRBJ2-7; D assignment may be TRBD1 or TRBD2 (5 bases each). CDR3 length: 16 residues. Germline V gene sequence: CDR1 SGDLS, CDR2 YYNGEE. Trimming removed 0 bases from V and 0 bases from J, with 13 bases in between. The CDR3 sequence is CASSVGDRASSYEQYF. DNA of the CDR3: TGTGCCAGCAGCGTAGGGGACCGGGCCAGCTCCTACGAGCAGTACTTC. The whole variable domain, remainder taken from reference TRBV9 and TRBJ2-7, is DSGVTQTPKHLITATGQRVTLRCSPRSGDLSVYWYQQSLDQGLQFLIQYYNGEERAKGNILERFSAQQFPDLHSELNLSSLELGDSALYFCASSVGDRASSYEQYFGPGTRLTVT.

In its sample, this clonotype was seen a few times. This chain joins TRBV10-3 and TRBJ1-4, with 7 bases that match TRBD1. The CDR3 has 15 amino acids. V gave up 0 bases and J gave up 7 bases; unmatched junction bases: 5. Germline V gives CDR1 ENHRY, CDR2 SYGVKD. As DNA, the CDR3 is TGTGCCATCAGTGAGTCAAGGGGGCCGGGTGAAAAACTGTTTTTT. Residues: CAISESRGPGEKLFF.

Ten or more counts support this clonotype. This chain's CDR3 is CATSRDLKVTEAFF. Written as DNA, the CDR3 is TGTGCCACCAGCAGAGATCTAAAGGTCACTGAAGCTTTCTTT. The chain carries TRBV15 and TRBJ1-1; D is ambiguous. The CDR3 totals 14 residues. Germline V lookup: CDR1 LNHNV, CDR2 YYDKDF (reference sequence). Deletions cut 0 bases from V and 4 bases from J, with 9 bases between. The variable domain in full, with the rest retrieved from reference TRBV15 and TRBJ1-1, is DAMVIQNPRYQVTQFGKPVTLSCSQTLNHNVMYWYQQKSSQAPKLLFHYYDKDFNNEADTPDNFQSRRPNTSFCFLDIRSPGLGDTAMYLCATSRDLKVTEAFFGQGTRLTVV.

The table lists this clonotype with many counts. The chain joins TRBV12-3 or TRBV12-4 to TRBJ2-1; the D gene is possibly TRBD1 (6 bases). Trimming left V 5 bases short and J 8 bases short, with 16 bases between. The CDR3 has 14 amino acids. The CDR3 DNA is TGTGCCAGCAGTCCCGAGGGGGTTTTTGATGAGCAGTTCTTC. This gives the protein CASSPEGVFDEQFF.

This clonotype appeared many times. V is TRBV20-1 and J is TRBJ1-2; maybe TRBD1 (6 bases). Germline V lookup: CDR1 DFQATT, CDR2 SNEGSKA (reference sequence). This CDR3 is 12 amino acids long. The ends were cut back, 7 bases at V and 4 bases at J, with 13 bases in the middle. CDR3 nucleotide sequence: TGCAGTGGGGGGGCAGAAAGCTATGGCTACACCTTC. It translates to CSGGAESYGYTF.

With respect to this clonotype: A clone one base away is much larger, so this may be a read error. V usage is TRBV6-1 and J usage is TRBJ2-1; D remains unclear. Trimming cost V 3 bases and J 10 bases, with 7 bases left between them. CDR3 size: 11 residues. Germline-derived CDR1 and CDR2 are MNHNS and SASEGT. The CDR3 coding sequence is TGTGCCAGCAGTGACCGGCTCGAGCAGTTCTTC. Amino acids: CASSDRLEQFF.

This clonotype was recorded many times. The V call is TRBV7-9, the J call TRBJ1-2; 8 bases line up with TRBD1. CDR1 is SEHNR and CDR2 is FQNEAQ in the germline V gene (reference sequence). J gave up 1 base and V 5 bases, and 9 bases lay outside the gene matches. This CDR3 spans 16 amino acids. The chain's CDR3 is CASSHSGQVDNYGYTF. CDR3 nucleotides: TGTGCCAGCAGCCATTCGGGACAGGTAGATAACTATGGCTACACCTTC.

This clonotype was seen many times. The chain carries TRBV12-3 or TRBV12-4 and TRBJ1-2; 7 bases are shared with TRBD1. The CDR3 sequence is 15 residues long. With V trimmed by 3 bases and J by 0 bases, 4 bases remained unmatched. CDR3 sequence: CASSFRQGPNYGYTF. Written as DNA, the CDR3 is TGTGCCAGCAGTTTTAGACAGGGACCTAACTATGGCTACACCTTC.

In its sample, this clonotype was seen a few times. The chain is built from TRBV7-2 and TRBJ2-1, with 11 positions matching TRBD2. The J segment lost 3 bases and the V segment lost 6 bases, leaving 4 bases of the junction unmatched. From germline, CDR1 is SGHTA and CDR2 FQGNSA. The CDR3 is 15 amino acids. CDR3 coding DNA: TGTGCCAGCAGTCGTAGCGGGGGGGACTACAATGAGCAGTTCTTC. This sequence encodes CASSRSGGDYNEQFF.

The table lists this clonotype with many counts. The genes are TRBV11-2 and TRBJ1-1, with a tentative D call TRBD1 (6 bases). CDR3 size: 13 residues. The germline V gene has CDR1 SGHAT and CDR2 FQNNGV. The V end was cut by 2 bases, the J end by 11 bases, with 15 bases between. The chain's CDR3 is CASSLRGGALAFF. The CDR3 nucleotides read TGTGCCAGCAGCTTAAGGGGGGGGGCGCTCGCTTTCTTT.

This rearrangement joins TRBV5-1 to TRBJ1-1, with D possibly matching TRBD1 (6 bases). This CDR3 has 17 amino acids. With 2 bases removed from V and 4 bases from J, the gap between germline ends came to 21 bases. Looked up from germline, CDR1 is SGHRS and CDR2 is YFSETQ. CDR3 sequence (DNA): TGCGCCAGCAGCTTTGGGGGGTCGGGGGCCCTCGCCACTGAAGCTTTCTTT. Its protein is CASSFGGSGALATEAFF.

This clonotype has at least ten counts. The chain couples TRBV24-1 to TRBJ1-5; TRBD1 is a possible D gene (6 bases). V lost 5 bases, J lost 5 bases, and 21 bases lay in between. The CDR3 has 17 amino acids. CDR1 is KGHDR, CDR2 SFDVKD, per germline. The CDR3 protein is CATSGEQKQGAYQPQHF. The CDR3 bases are TGTGCCACCAGTGGAGAGCAAAAACAGGGAGCTTATCAGCCCCAGCATTTT.

This clonotype was seen repeatedly, ten times or more. The rearrangement uses TRBV30 and TRBJ1-1; D gene uncertain. The CDR3 is made up of 11 amino acids. Germline lookup yields CDR1 GTSNPN and CDR2 SVGIG (reference sequence). V lost 2 bases, J lost 7 bases, and 8 bases lay in between. Here the CDR3 DNA reads TGTGCCTGGAGTCTCTTGATTGAAGCTTTCTTT. This gives the protein CAWSLLIEAFF.